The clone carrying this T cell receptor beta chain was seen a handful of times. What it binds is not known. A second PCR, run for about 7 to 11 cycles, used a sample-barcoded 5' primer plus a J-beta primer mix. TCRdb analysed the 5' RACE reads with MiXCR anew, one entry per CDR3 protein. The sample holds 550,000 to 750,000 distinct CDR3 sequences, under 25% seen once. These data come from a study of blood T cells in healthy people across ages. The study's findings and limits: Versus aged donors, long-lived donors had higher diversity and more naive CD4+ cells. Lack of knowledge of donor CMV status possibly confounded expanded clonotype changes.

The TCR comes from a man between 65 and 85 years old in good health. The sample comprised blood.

This CDR3 is CASSLSGTSGGQYF. The DNA of the CDR3 is TGTGCCAGCAGTCTTAGCGGGACCTCCGGGGGGCAGTACTTC. The V and J genes are TRBV6-2 or TRBV6-3 and TRBJ2-7; 8 bases fit TRBD2. Trimming cost V 5 bases and J 9 bases; bases outside gene matches: 12. Germline V gene lookup returns CDR1 MNHEY and CDR2 SVGEGT. The CDR3 sequence is 14 residues long.